One sample yielded the 5 T cell receptor beta chains listed below, sequenced in a study of OX40 agonist ivuxolimab in advanced cancers. Assay: immunoSEQ multiplex PCR; the TCRdb copy retains only in-frame clones and omits some. The profile shows tens of thousands of clones, approximately 81% of them singletons. Sample: CD4+ or CD8+ T cells sorted from blood, taken in a trial of the OX40 agonist ivuxolimab. These receptors were collected from an adult with an advanced solid tumor such as melanoma, head and neck, liver or kidney cancer.

V and J are TRBV28 and TRBJ2-7; D not certain. Germline V CDR1 and CDR2: MDHEN, SYDVKM. V lost 6 bases, J lost 4 bases, and 10 bases lay in between. CDR3 length: 12 amino acids. As DNA, the CDR3 is TGTGCCAGCAGCTCCACTGGATACGAGCAGTACTTC. Amino acid sequence: CASSSTGYEQYF.

This chain connects TRBV6-5 to TRBJ1-4; D remains ambiguous. The germline V gene has CDR1 MNHEY and CDR2 SVGAGI. The CDR3 is 16 residues long. V shed 4 bases and J shed 5 bases, with 17 bases lying between them. CDR3 region: CASSSADGWPNEKLFF. The CDR3 region has the DNA TGTGCCAGCAGTTCGGCGGACGGGTGGCCAAATGAAAAACTGTTTTTT.

The V gene is TRBV15, the J gene TRBJ1-1; maybe TRBD1 (5 bases). This CDR3 contains 17 residues. Germline-derived CDR1 and CDR2 are LNHNV and YYDKDF (reference sequence). Trimming took off 0 bases at V and 0 bases at J, with 14 bases between the two ends. The CDR3 nucleotides are TGTGCCACCAGCAGAGATTGGGGGGGAGAAATGAACACTGAAGCTTTCTTT. Translating gives CATSRDWGGEMNTEAFF. Full variable domain (outside the CDR3, taken from reference TRBV15 and TRBJ1-1): DAMVIQNPRYQVTQFGKPVTLSCSQTLNHNVMYWYQQKSSQAPKLLFHYYDKDFNNEADTPDNFQSRRPNTSFCFLDIRSPGLGDTAMYLCATSRDWGGEMNTEAFFGQGTRLTVV.

The chain employs TRBV29-1 and TRBJ1-1; no reliable D call. This CDR3 has 12 residues. The V gene lost 7 bases and the J gene lost 4 bases, with 13 bases spanning the gap. Germline V CDR1 and CDR2: SQVTM, ANQGSEA. CDR3 sequence reads: CSDGGVGTEAFF. In DNA form, the CDR3 reads TGCAGCGATGGCGGGGTGGGCACTGAAGCTTTCTTT.

The V gene is TRBV27, the J gene TRBJ2-7; 7 positions agree with TRBD1. Germline values: CDR1 MNHEY, CDR2 SMNVEV (reference sequence). The CDR3 totals 13 residues. V lost 3 bases and J lost 2; bases outside the gene matches: 1. CDR3 protein: CASSLGQPYEQYF. The CDR3 bases are TGTGCCAGCAGTTTGGGACAGCCCTACGAGCAGTACTTC.